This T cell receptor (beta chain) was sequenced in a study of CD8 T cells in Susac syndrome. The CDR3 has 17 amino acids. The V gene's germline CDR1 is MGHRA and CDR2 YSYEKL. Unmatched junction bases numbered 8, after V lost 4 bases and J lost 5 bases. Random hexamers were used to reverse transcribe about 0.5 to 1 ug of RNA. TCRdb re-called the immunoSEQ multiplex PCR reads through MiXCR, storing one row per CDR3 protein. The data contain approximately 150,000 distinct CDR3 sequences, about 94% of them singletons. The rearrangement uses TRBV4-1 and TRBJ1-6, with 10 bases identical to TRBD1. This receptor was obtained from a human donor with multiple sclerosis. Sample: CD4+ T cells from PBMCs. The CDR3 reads CASSPQPGTGDNSPLHF. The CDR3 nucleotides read TGCGCCAGCAGCCCGCAACCCGGGACAGGGGATAATTCACCCCTCCACTTT.